Listed below are T cell receptor beta chains from one sample, sequenced in a study of CD8 T cells in ankylosing spondylitis. TCRdb redid the calling of the 5' RACE reads with MiXCR, one entry per CDR3 protein. The table lists 670,000 or so distinct CDR3 sequences, roughly 19% of them singletons, with 15% to 20% in the top ten. Sample: blood, either unsorted or a sorted T cell fraction (not recorded which). The receptors derive from a male donor with ankylosing spondylitis. Each CDR3 is given with its conserved first and last residue. Fields, in order: clone size, V gene, D gene, J gene, CDR3 DNA, CDR3 protein. The D gene is left open where the match is weak. Part of the rows lack a size; the others show once, few, many or a class for expanded clones.

size: few; V: TRBV29-1; D: NA; J: TRBJ1-2; DNA: TGCAGCGTTGAAGATCTGGATTACGCCAAGATAGACGTGGTGTATGGCTACACCTTC; CDR3: CSVEDLDYAKIDVVYGYTF
size: few; V: TRBV12-3/TRBV12-4; D: TRBD1; J: TRBJ1-3; DNA: TGTGCCAGCAGTCTACTGGGACAGCAAACCCCTTTCTCTGGAAACACCATATATTTT; CDR3: CASSLLGQQTPFSGNTIYF
size: few; V: TRBV21-1; D: NA; J: TRBJ2-7; DNA: TGTGCCAGCAGAACGGGACAGGGGGCCGGGGAGCAGTACTTC; CDR3: CASRTGQGAGEQYF
size: many; V: TRBV12-3/TRBV12-4; D: NA; J: TRBJ1-2; DNA: TGTGCCAGCAGTTTAGCGGATAACTATGGCTACACCTTC; CDR3: CASSLADNYGYTF
size: NA; V: TRBV20-1; D: TRBD1; J: TRBJ1-1; DNA: TGCAGTCCGATCCCTGGACAGGGGTTAGAAGCTTTCTTT; CDR3: CSPIPGQGLEAFF
size: few; V: TRBV7-8; D: TRBD2; J: TRBJ2-7; DNA: TGTGCCAGCAGCCACGCTGGCGGGAGTTCCTACGAGCAGTACTTC; CDR3: CASSHAGGSSYEQYF
size: NA; V: TRBV7-9; D: NA; J: TRBJ1-2; DNA: TGTGTCAGCAGCTTAAGGGCACTTCCTAACTATGGCTACACCTTC; CDR3: CVSSLRALPNYGYTF
size: NA; V: TRBV9; D: NA; J: TRBJ2-5; DNA: TGTGCCAGCAGCGCAGGGGGGGACATGAAGACCCAGTACTTC; CDR3: CASSAGGDMKTQYF
size: many; V: TRBV5-1; D: TRBD1; J: TRBJ1-5; DNA: TGCGCCAGCAGCTTGGAGGCAGGGGGCTCAGGTCAGCCCCAGCATTTT; CDR3: CASSLEAGGSGQPQHF
size: NA; V: TRBV28; D: TRBD1; J: TRBJ1-4; DNA: TGTGCCAGCAGCATGGGACAGGGGTACGAAAAACTGTTTTTT; CDR3: CASSMGQGYEKLFF
size: NA; V: TRBV5-1; D: NA; J: TRBJ2-2; DNA: TGCGCCAGCAGGTTCCGGGTCGGCCACACCGGGGAGCTGTTTTTT; CDR3: CASRFRVGHTGELFF
size: few; V: TRBV5-1; D: NA; J: TRBJ1-5; DNA: TGCGCCAGCAGCTTGGCTGGGCTTAGCAATCAGCCCCAGCATTTT; CDR3: CASSLAGLSNQPQHF